Included here is one T cell receptor beta chain sequence, with context. These data are taken from a study of blood T cell repertoires in COVID-19. Study details: PBMCs, B-cell-depleted T cells, or T cells provided the cDNA or gDNA that made up the material.

As processed by the authors: Amplified reference gene primers provided the basis for estimating nucleated cell counts. This table comes from immunoSEQ multiplex PCR, and its TCRdb copy is limited to in-frame clones, with some not included. V and J calls and clone size are copied from that table; D and trimming were computed from the DNA. The table lists about 220,000 clones, roughly 89% of them singletons. Participants' own reports of clinical history determined their cohort assignment. This CDR3 comprises 10 residues. Germline CDR1 DFQATT, CDR2 SNEGSKA (reference sequence). V lost 6 bases, J lost 4 bases, and 6 bases lay in between.

Source material: PBMCs or T cells enriched from blood (not recorded which). The V and J genes are TRBV20-1 and TRBJ2-5, with D hard to call. This receptor was identified in a woman between 35 and 50 years old with acute COVID-19. CDR3 region: CSALVETQYF. The CDR3 nucleotides are TGCAGTGCCCTAGTAGAGACCCAGTACTTC.